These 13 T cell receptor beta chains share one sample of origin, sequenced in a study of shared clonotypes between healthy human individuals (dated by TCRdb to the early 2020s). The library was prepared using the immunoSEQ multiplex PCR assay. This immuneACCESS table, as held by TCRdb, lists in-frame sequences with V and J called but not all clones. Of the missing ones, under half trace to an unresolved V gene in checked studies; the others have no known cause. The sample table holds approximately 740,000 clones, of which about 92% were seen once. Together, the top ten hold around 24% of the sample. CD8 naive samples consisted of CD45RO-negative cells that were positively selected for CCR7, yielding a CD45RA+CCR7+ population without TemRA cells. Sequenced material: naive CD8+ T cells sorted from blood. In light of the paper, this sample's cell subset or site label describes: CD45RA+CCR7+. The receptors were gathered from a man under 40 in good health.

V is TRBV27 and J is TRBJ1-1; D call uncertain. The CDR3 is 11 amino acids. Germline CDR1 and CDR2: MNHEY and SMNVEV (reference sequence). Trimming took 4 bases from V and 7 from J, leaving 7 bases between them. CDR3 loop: CASSYGSEAFF. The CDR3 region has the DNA TGTGCCAGCAGTTATGGCAGTGAAGCTTTCTTT.

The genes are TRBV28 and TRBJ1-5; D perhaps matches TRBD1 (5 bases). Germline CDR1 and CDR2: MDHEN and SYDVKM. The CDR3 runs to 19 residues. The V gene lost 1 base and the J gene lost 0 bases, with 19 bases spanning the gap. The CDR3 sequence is CASSLYPSRGSYSNQPQHF. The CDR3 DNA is TGTGCCAGCAGTTTATATCCCTCTAGGGGCAGCTATAGCAATCAGCCCCAGCATTTT.

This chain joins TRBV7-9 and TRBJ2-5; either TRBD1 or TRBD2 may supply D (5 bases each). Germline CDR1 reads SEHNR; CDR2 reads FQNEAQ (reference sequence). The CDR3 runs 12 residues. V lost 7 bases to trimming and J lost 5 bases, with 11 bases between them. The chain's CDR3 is CASTLGEETQYF. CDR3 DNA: TGTGCCAGCACCTTGGGGGAGGAGACCCAGTACTTC.

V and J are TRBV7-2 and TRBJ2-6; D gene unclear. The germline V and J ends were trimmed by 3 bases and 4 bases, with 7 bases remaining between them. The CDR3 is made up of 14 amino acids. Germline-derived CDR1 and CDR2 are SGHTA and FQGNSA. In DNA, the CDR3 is TGTGCCAGCAGCTTTGGAGCCGGGGCCAACGTCCTGACTTTC. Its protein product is CASSFGAGANVLTF.

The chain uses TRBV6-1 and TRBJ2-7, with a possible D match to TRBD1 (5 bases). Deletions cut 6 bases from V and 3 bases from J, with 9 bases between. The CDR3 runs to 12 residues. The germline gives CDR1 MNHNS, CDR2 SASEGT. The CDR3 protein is CASRTDSYEQYF. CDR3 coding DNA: TGTGCCAGCAGAACAGACAGCTACGAGCAGTACTTC.

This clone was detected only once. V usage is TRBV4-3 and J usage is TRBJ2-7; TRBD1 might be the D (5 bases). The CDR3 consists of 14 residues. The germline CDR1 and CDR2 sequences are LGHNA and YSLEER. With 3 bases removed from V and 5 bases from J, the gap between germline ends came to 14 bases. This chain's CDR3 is CASSQNRFRNEQYF. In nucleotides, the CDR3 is TGCGCCAGCAGCCAGAACAGGTTCCGAAACGAGCAGTACTTC.

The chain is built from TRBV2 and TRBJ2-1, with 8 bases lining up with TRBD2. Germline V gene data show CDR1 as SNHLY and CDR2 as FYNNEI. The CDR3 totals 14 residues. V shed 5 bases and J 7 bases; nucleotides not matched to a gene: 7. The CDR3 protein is CASSPSGWGNEQFF. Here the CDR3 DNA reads TGTGCCAGCAGTCCTAGCGGGTGGGGGAATGAGCAGTTCTTC.

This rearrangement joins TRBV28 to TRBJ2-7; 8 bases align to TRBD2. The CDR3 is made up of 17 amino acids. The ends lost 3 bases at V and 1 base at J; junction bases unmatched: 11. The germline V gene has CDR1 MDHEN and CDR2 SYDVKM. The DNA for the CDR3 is TGTGCCAGCAGTTTGTGGGTTTTGGGGACTAGTTCCTACGAGCAGTACTTC. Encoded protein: CASSLWVLGTSSYEQYF.

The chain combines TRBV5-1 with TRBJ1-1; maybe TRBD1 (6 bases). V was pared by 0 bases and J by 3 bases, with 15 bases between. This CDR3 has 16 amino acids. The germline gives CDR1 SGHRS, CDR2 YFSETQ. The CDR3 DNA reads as TGCGCCAGCAGCTTGGAACCGGGACAATGGGACACTGAAGCTTTCTTT. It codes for CASSLEPGQWDTEAFF.

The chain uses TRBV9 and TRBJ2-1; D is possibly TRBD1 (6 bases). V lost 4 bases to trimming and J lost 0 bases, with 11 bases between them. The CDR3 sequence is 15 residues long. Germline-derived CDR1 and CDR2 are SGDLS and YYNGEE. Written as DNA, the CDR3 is TGTGCCAGCAGCCAACAGGGTCTCTCCTACAATGAGCAGTTCTTC. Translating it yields CASSQQGLSYNEQFF. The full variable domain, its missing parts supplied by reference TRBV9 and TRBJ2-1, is DSGVTQTPKHLITATGQRVTLRCSPRSGDLSVYWYQQSLDQGLQFLIQYYNGEERAKGNILERFSAQQFPDLHSELNLSSLELGDSALYFCASSQQGLSYNEQFFGPGTRLTVL.

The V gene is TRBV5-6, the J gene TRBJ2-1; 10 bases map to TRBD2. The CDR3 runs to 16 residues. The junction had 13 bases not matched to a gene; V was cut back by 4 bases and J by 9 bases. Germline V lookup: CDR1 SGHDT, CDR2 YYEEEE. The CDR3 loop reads CASSPTSGSTSGEQFF. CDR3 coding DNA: TGTGCCAGCAGCCCGACTAGCGGGTCCACTTCGGGTGAGCAGTTCTTC. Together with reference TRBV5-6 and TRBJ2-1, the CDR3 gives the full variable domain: DAGVTQSPTHLIKTRGQQVTLRCSPKSGHDTVSWYQQALGQGPQFIFQYYEEEERQRGNFPDRFSGHQFPNYSSELNVNALLLGDSALYLCASSPTSGSTSGEQFFGPGTRLTVL.

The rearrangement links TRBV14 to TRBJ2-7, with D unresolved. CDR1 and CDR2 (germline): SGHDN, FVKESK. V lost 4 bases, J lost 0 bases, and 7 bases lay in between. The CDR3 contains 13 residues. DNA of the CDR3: TGTGCCAGCAGCCCTGGAATCTCCTACGAGCAGTACTTC. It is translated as CASSPGISYEQYF.

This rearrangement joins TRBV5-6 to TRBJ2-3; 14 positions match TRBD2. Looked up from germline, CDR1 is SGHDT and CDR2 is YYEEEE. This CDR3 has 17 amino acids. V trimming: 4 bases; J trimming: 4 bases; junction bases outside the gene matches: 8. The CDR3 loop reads CASSPGLAGARADTQYF. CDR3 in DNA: TGTGCCAGCAGCCCGGGACTAGCGGGAGCTCGGGCAGATACGCAGTATTTT.